Presented here are 23 T cell receptor beta chains from one specimen sequenced in a study of blood T cells in healthy people across ages. For the second PCR, which ran for 7 to 11 cycles, a sample-barcoded 5' primer and a J-beta primer mix were used. TCRdb recomputed calls from the 5' RACE reads with MiXCR, one row per CDR3 protein. Among around 1,000,000 distinct CDR3 sequences, roughly 24% were seen once, and the ten largest hold about 0.69%. Another study also made use of these data, one on T cells of mothers and their children.

Sequenced sample: blood. Receptor source: a girl aged 2-15 years in good health.

This clonotype occurred a few times. The chain links TRBV20-1 to TRBJ2-7; TRBD2 aligns across 7 bases. V lost 1 base and J lost 1; bases outside the gene matches: 7. CDR1 is DFQATT, CDR2 SNEGSKA, per germline (reference sequence). This CDR3 has 15 residues. CDR3 bases: TGCAGTGCTAGAGGTGCACGCGGGAGTTCCTACGAGCAGTACTTC. Translated: CSARGARGSSYEQYF.

V gene TRBV4-1 combines with J gene TRBJ2-5; D remains ambiguous. The J call is uncertain, as TRBJ2-7 better fits the DNA end. Germline values: CDR1 MGHRA, CDR2 YSYEKL. This CDR3 spans 14 amino acids. The CDR3 region has the DNA TGCGCCAGCAGCCAAGCACTAAAAGGGTACGAGCAGTACTTC. It yields the protein CASSQALKGYEQYF.

This clonotype has more than one count but fewer than ten. For the CDR3, the DNA is TGTGCCGGTTGTCGGAGCCTGAGCTCCTACAATGAGCAGTTCTTC. Translating it yields CAGCRSLSSYNEQFF. V is TRBV28 and J is TRBJ2-1; D is ambiguous. There are 15 residues in the CDR3. The V gene's germline CDR1 is MDHEN and CDR2 SYDVKM. Trimming removed 11 bases from V and 0 bases from J, with 17 bases in between.

This chain links TRBV6-5 with TRBJ2-3; D remains unclear. The CDR3 is 14 residues long. CDR1 and CDR2 from the germline V gene are MNHEY and SVGAGI. V lost 1 base and J 0 bases, leaving 5 bases between the germline ends. CDR3 sequence (DNA): TGTGCCAGCAGTTACTATGCTAGCACAGATACGCAGTATTTT. Translating gives CASSYYASTDTQYF.

This clonotype has only a few counts. The chain has TRBV11-2 and TRBJ2-5; D is ambiguous. V lost 5 bases and J 0 bases, leaving 7 bases between the germline ends. This CDR3 has 13 residues. CDR1 SGHAT and CDR2 FQNNGV come from the germline V gene. CDR3 in amino acids: CASSVQYQETQYF. In nucleotides, the CDR3 is TGTGCCAGCAGCGTCCAGTACCAAGAGACCCAGTACTTC.

The rearrangement links TRBV9 to TRBJ1-1; 10 nucleotides match TRBD1. CDR1 and CDR2 from the germline V gene are SGDLS and YYNGEE. This CDR3 spans 19 amino acids. V dropped 0 bases and J dropped 0; count of bases not matched to a gene: 11. The CDR3, as DNA: TGTGCCAGCAGCGTAGCCTACCCGGGACAGGGGTACATGAACACTGAAGCTTTCTTT. Translating it yields CASSVAYPGQGYMNTEAFF.

The table lists this clonotype with a few counts. The chain uses TRBV20-1 and TRBJ1-2, with D uncertain. This CDR3 is built from 12 residues. Germline assignment: CDR1 DFQATT and CDR2 SNEGSKA (reference sequence). The V and J ends lost 3 bases and 6 bases respectively, with 11 bases between them. The CDR3 loop is CSASDNLNGYTF. The CDR3 DNA reads TGCAGTGCTAGCGATAATTTGAATGGCTACACCTTC.

The chain joins TRBV21-1 to TRBJ2-7; TRBD1, the table's D call, was not compared with the DNA. TRBV21-1 is termed a pseudogene. The CDR3 runs to 16 residues. The CDR3 DNA reads TGTGCCAGCAGCCACGGGGCGGGACAGGTCCCTTACGAGCAGTACTTC. Its translation: CASSHGAGQVPYEQYF.

This clonotype has more than one count but fewer than ten. The rearrangement links TRBV20-1 to TRBJ1-5; 8 positions match TRBD1. CDR1 is DFQATT and CDR2 is SNEGSKA in the germline V gene (reference sequence). The CDR3 is made up of 14 amino acids. Unmatched junction bases numbered 7, after V lost 3 bases and J lost 6 bases. The CDR3 protein is CSASRGQASQPQHF. CDR3 coding DNA: TGCAGTGCTAGTAGGGGACAGGCCAGTCAGCCCCAGCATTTT.

This clonotype was seen a handful of times. The chain links TRBV7-2 to TRBJ1-2; D uncertain. The CDR3 extends over 13 amino acids. Germline V gene lookup returns CDR1 SGHTA and CDR2 FQGNSA. V shed 5 bases and J shed 8 bases, with 15 bases lying between them. The CDR3 nucleotides read TGTGCCAGCAGCGAGCCGTCCAAAAGGGGCTACACCTTC. This codes for CASSEPSKRGYTF. Together with reference TRBV7-2 and TRBJ1-2, the CDR3 gives the full variable domain: GAGVSQSPSNKVTEKGKDVELRCDPISGHTALYWYRQSLGQGLEFLIYFQGNSAPDKSGLPSDRFSAERTGGSVSTLTIQRTQQEDSAVYLCASSEPSKRGYTFGSGTRLTVV.

This clonotype was seen only a few times. The chain joins TRBV4-3 to TRBJ2-1; tentatively, D is TRBD1 (5 bases). This CDR3 contains 14 residues. The germline gives CDR1 LGHNA, CDR2 YSLEER. Trimming stripped 0 bases from V and 8 bases from J, with 11 bases between. CDR3 protein: CASSQDLRGDEQFF. For the CDR3, the DNA is TGCGCCAGCAGCCAAGATCTTAGGGGCGATGAGCAGTTCTTC.

This chain links TRBV5-1 with TRBJ1-6; 9 bases fit TRBD1. V lost 3 bases to trimming and J lost 9 bases; unmatched junction nucleotides: 10. Germline CDR1 and CDR2: SGHRS and YFSETQ. This CDR3 region has 16 residues. In DNA form, the CDR3 reads TGCGCCAGCAGCTGGAGGGGACAGGGTGAAAGTTCACCCCTCCACTTT. This codes for CASSWRGQGESSPLHF.

This rearrangement joins TRBV20-1 to TRBJ2-3; TRBD2 aligns across 13 bases. The CDR3 sequence is 13 residues long. Germline CDR1 DFQATT, CDR2 SNEGSKA (reference sequence). The CDR3 sequence: CSVLAGGLDTQYF. The DNA of the CDR3 is TGCAGCGTACTAGCGGGGGGGTTGGATACGCAGTATTTT.

This chain joins TRBV7-8 and TRBJ1-1; TRBD1 agrees at 9 bases. Trimming removed 2 bases from V and 4 bases from J; junction bases left unmatched: 8. The CDR3 has 16 amino acids. Per germline, CDR1 SGHVS and CDR2 FQNEAQ. In nucleotides, the CDR3 is TGTGCCAGCAGCTTATGGGAGACAGGGGGATTCACTGAAGCTTTCTTT. Encoded protein: CASSLWETGGFTEAFF.

This clonotype was observed a few times. The rearrangement links TRBV5-5 to TRBJ1-1; 8 bases agree with TRBD1. In germline, CDR1 is SGHKS, CDR2 YYEKEE (reference sequence). The length of the CDR3 is 15 residues. V shed 2 bases, J shed 3 bases, and the junction held 6 bases outside the gene matches. In DNA, the CDR3 is TGTGCCAGCAGCTTAACCGGGACAGGACACACTGAAGCTTTCTTT. Its translation is CASSLTGTGHTEAFF.

V is TRBV2 and J is TRBJ2-5, with a weak D call TRBD1 (6 bases). V lost 8 bases to trimming and J lost 2 bases, with 18 bases between them. CDR3 length: 15 amino acids. Germline V gene sequence: CDR1 SNHLY, CDR2 FYNNEI. The CDR3 region has the DNA TGTGCCAGCGGGGATACTGCAGGGACACAAGAGACCCAGTACTTC. This translates into CASGDTAGTQETQYF.

The V and J genes are TRBV20-1 and TRBJ2-1, with 8 bases identical to TRBD2. CDR1 is DFQATT, CDR2 SNEGSKA, per germline (reference sequence). Trimming cost V 7 bases and J 9 bases; bases outside gene matches: 8. The CDR3 contains 12 residues. DNA for the CDR3: TGCAGTGTTCCTCTAGCGGGTCTTGAGCAGTTCTTC. Translated: CSVPLAGLEQFF.

This chain links TRBV20-1 with TRBJ1-1; weak D call: TRBD1 (6 bases). The V end was cut by 2 bases, the J end by 5 bases, with 18 bases between. Germline-derived CDR1 and CDR2 are DFQATT and SNEGSKA (reference sequence). The CDR3 has 15 residues. The CDR3 loop is CSARLPGTPVTEAFF. Here the CDR3 DNA reads TGCAGTGCTAGACTACCCGGGACACCGGTTACTGAAGCTTTCTTT.

With regard to this clonotype: The junction shows a germline mismatch at one end, possibly a read error. V and J are TRBV6-6 and TRBJ1-2; D uncertain. The CDR3 is made up of 14 amino acids. The germline V gene encodes CDR1 MNHNY and CDR2 SVGAGI (reference sequence). The CDR3 coding sequence is TGTGCCAGCAGTTACCCGTCATCTAACTATGGCTGCACCTTC. Translated, it gives CASSYPSSNYGCTF.

This clonotype has more than one count but fewer than ten. This chain links TRBV12-3 or TRBV12-4 with TRBJ2-7; D perhaps matches TRBD2 (7 bases). The CDR3 has 14 amino acids. V lost 2 bases to trimming and J lost 3 bases, with 11 bases between them. The DNA of the CDR3 is TGTGCCAGCAGTTTAAAAAGGGGGGGCTACGAGCAGTACTTC. The encoded protein is CASSLKRGGYEQYF.

This clonotype showed up just a few times. The chain uses TRBV9 and TRBJ2-1; 7 bases align to TRBD1. TRBJ2-7 explains the end of the DNA better; the J call may be wrong. The germline CDR1 and CDR2 sequences are SGDLS and YYNGEE. The CDR3 runs to 16 residues. In DNA form, the CDR3 reads TGTGCCAGCAGCGACGACCGGGACAGCGAGCGCTACGAGCAGTACTTC. Its protein is CASSDDRDSERYEQYF.

This clonotype occurred a few times. The chain links TRBV29-1 to TRBJ1-2, with D perhaps matching TRBD1 (6 bases). Germline V gives CDR1 SQVTM, CDR2 ANQGSEA. This CDR3 is built from 14 residues. The germline V and J ends were trimmed by 3 bases and 4 bases, with 15 bases remaining between them. The CDR3 region is CSVDFGQGSYGYTF. The CDR3 DNA sequence: TGCAGCGTTGATTTTGGGCAGGGGAGCTATGGCTACACCTTC. Combining the CDR3 with reference TRBV29-1 and TRBJ1-2 gives the whole variable domain SAVISQKPSRDICQRGTSLTIQCQVDSQVTMMFWYRQQPGQSLTLIATANQGSEATYESGFVIDKFPISRPNLTFSTLTVSNMSPEDSSIYLCSVDFGQGSYGYTFGSGTRLTVV.

This clonotype was counted a few times. V is TRBV3-1 and J is TRBJ2-7, with unresolved D. The length of the CDR3 is 13 residues. CDR1 is LGHDT, CDR2 YNNKEL, per germline (reference sequence). V was cut by 0 bases and J by 5 bases, with 8 bases left in between. CDR3 loop: CASSQEWRDEQYF. For the CDR3, the DNA is TGTGCCAGCAGCCAAGAATGGCGCGACGAGCAGTACTTC.